The clone carrying this T cell receptor (beta chain) was seen more than once but under ten times. Only in-frame clones appear in the TCRdb table, and some are missing; sequencing was by immunoSEQ multiplex PCR. The table records around 140,000 clones, 75% to 90% of them present only once. Germline values: CDR1 MNHEY, CDR2 SVGAGI. V was trimmed by 2 bases and J by 11 bases, leaving 10 bases between them. This CDR3 is 12 amino acids long. This sample was taken from a study of T cell responses to AZD1222 COVID-19 vaccine. The source was peripheral blood, collected on day 0 of AZD1222 vaccination. The chain is built from TRBV6-5 and TRBJ2-1; D uncertain. This TCR was sampled from an adult in good health. The CDR3 spells CASSYAGTQQFF. DNA for the CDR3: TGTGCCAGCAGTTACGCCGGCACCCAGCAGTTCTTC.